Following are 21 T cell receptor beta chains from one sample sequenced in a study of blood T cell repertoires in COVID-19. Some clones are missing from TCRdb's copy, which holds only in-frame ones; the method was immunoSEQ multiplex PCR. The sample holds some 70,000 clones, about 91% seen once. The sequenced material came from peripheral blood. These receptor sequences come from a human donor with active COVID-19. The donor label of this sample is uncertain.

The chain employs TRBV29-1 and TRBJ1-5, with TRBD1 matching over 7 bases. Germline V gives CDR1 SQVTM, CDR2 ANQGSEA. The junction had 9 bases not matched to a gene; V was cut back by 7 bases and J by 0 bases. The CDR3 is made up of 15 amino acids. The CDR3 protein is CSDLQGIYSNQPQHF. The CDR3 DNA follows: TGCAGCGACCTACAGGGGATCTATAGCAATCAGCCCCAGCATTTT.

J is TRBJ2-7 and V is TRBV30; 11 bases map to TRBD2. Germline V lookup: CDR1 GTSNPN, CDR2 SVGIG (reference sequence). V shed 4 bases and J 4 bases; nucleotides not matched to a gene: 6. The CDR3 contains 14 residues. The CDR3 sequence: CAWTRTSGLYEQYF. In DNA form, the CDR3 reads TGTGCCTGGACCCGGACTAGCGGGTTATACGAGCAGTACTTC.

CDR3 in amino acids: CASSPTGQGGTEAFF. The CDR3 DNA is TGTGCCAGCAGCCCTACTGGACAGGGAGGAACTGAAGCTTTCTTT. The rearrangement uses TRBV7-2 and TRBJ1-1; the match to TRBD1 covers 8 bases. The CDR3 runs to 15 residues. V gave up 5 bases and J gave up 5 bases; unmatched junction bases: 10. Germline CDR1 reads SGHTA; CDR2 reads FQGNSA.

This rearrangement joins TRBV5-1 to TRBJ1-6; D possibly corresponds to TRBD1 (5 bases). Between the trimmed V and J ends, which lost 4 bases and 6 bases, there was a span of 8 bases. This CDR3 contains 13 residues. Germline assignment: CDR1 SGHRS and CDR2 YFSETQ. Here the CDR3 DNA reads TGCGCCAGCAGCCGACAGACTAATTCACCCCTCCACTTT. It encodes CASSRQTNSPLHF.

The chain carries TRBV7-8 and TRBJ2-7; weak D call: TRBD2 (5 bases). Trimming left V 1 base short and J 3 bases short, with 13 bases between. Germline V gives CDR1 SGHVS, CDR2 FQNEAQ. The CDR3 is 15 residues long. CDR3: CASSLEAASLYEQYF. The CDR3 region has the DNA TGTGCCAGCAGCTTAGAAGCGGCGTCGCTCTACGAGCAGTACTTC.

CDR3 sequence: CSVAQGMDYGYTF. In DNA, the CDR3 is TGCAGCGTCGCTCAGGGTATGGACTATGGCTACACCTTC. The rearrangement joins TRBV29-1 to TRBJ1-2, with D perhaps TRBD1 (5 bases). CDR1 and CDR2 (germline): SQVTM, ANQGSEA. Trimming cost V 6 bases and J 3 bases, with 14 bases left between them. The CDR3 length is 13 residues.

The chain has TRBV28 and TRBJ2-5; no reliable D call. Germline V gene data show CDR1 as MDHEN and CDR2 as SYDVKM. The V gene lost 6 bases and the J gene lost 0 bases, with 14 bases spanning the gap. This CDR3 is 15 amino acids long. The CDR3 sequence is CASRRSNLYQETQYF. CDR3 nucleotide sequence: TGTGCCAGCAGACGAAGTAACTTGTACCAAGAGACCCAGTACTTC.

The chain joins TRBV7-2 to TRBJ1-1; possibly TRBD1 for D (6 bases). CDR3 size: 14 residues. Trimming took off 0 bases at V and 6 bases at J, with 11 bases between the two ends. Germline CDR1 SGHTA, CDR2 FQGNSA. CDR3 residues: CASSLAGAFSEAFF. CDR3 DNA sequence: TGTGCCAGCAGCTTAGCGGGGGCCTTCTCTGAAGCTTTCTTT.

The chain has TRBV10-1 and TRBJ2-7; 11 positions match TRBD2. This CDR3 is built from 15 residues. The germline gives CDR1 WNHNN, CDR2 SYGVQD (reference sequence). V shed 7 bases and J 2 bases; nucleotides not matched to a gene: 7. For the CDR3, the DNA is TGCGCCAGCAACCCTAGCGGGAGGTGCACCTACGAGCAGTACTTC. Translation: CASNPSGRCTYEQYF.

This chain joins TRBV6-2 or TRBV6-3 and TRBJ2-3; tentatively, D is TRBD2 (5 bases). The CDR3 is made up of 15 amino acids. Per the germline V gene, CDR1 is MNHEY and CDR2 is SVGEGT. Trimming shortened V by 2 bases and J by 3 bases, and 12 bases separated the two germline ends. The CDR3 region is CASSYDGLLTDTQYF. The CDR3 DNA follows: TGTGCCAGCAGTTACGACGGACTCCTTACAGATACGCAGTATTTT.

This clone has a single count. The chain is built from TRBV6-5 and TRBJ1-4; TRBD1 aligns across 7 bases. The CDR3 is 15 amino acids. With 2 bases clipped from V and 3 bases from J, the junction kept 3 bases outside the gene matches. The V gene's germline CDR1 is MNHEY and CDR2 SVGAGI. The CDR3 region has the DNA TGTGCCAGCAGTTACAGGGGGCGGGCTAATGAAAAACTGTTTTTT. It yields the protein CASSYRGRANEKLFF.

V usage is TRBV2 and J usage is TRBJ1-1; TRBD1 matches 8 bases. This CDR3 has 14 amino acids. CDR1 and CDR2 (germline): SNHLY, FYNNEI. V was pared by 2 bases and J by 5 bases, with 4 bases of the junction left unmatched. The CDR3 DNA is TGTGCCAGCAGTGAACAGGGGGCGGTTACTGAAGCTTTCTTT. Protein sequence: CASSEQGAVTEAFF. The full variable domain, its missing parts supplied by reference TRBV2 and TRBJ1-1, is EPEVTQTPSHQVTQMGQEVILRCVPISNHLYFYWYRQILGQKVEFLVSFYNNEISEKSEIFDDQFSVERPDGSNFTLKIRSTKLEDSAMYFCASSEQGAVTEAFFGQGTRLTVV.

This rearrangement joins TRBV15 to TRBJ2-1; the D gene is possibly TRBD1 (7 bases). Germline CDR1 LNHNV, CDR2 YYDKDF (reference sequence). The V gene lost 1 base and the J gene lost 5 bases, with 12 bases spanning the gap. The CDR3 runs 15 residues. CDR3 in DNA: TGTGCCACCAGCAGAGGGAGGGGGCGAGACAATGAGCAGTTCTTC. It translates to CATSRGRGRDNEQFF.

This chain uses TRBV5-5 with TRBJ1-1; perhaps TRBD1 as D (5 bases). CDR1 SGHKS and CDR2 YYEKEE come from the germline V gene (reference sequence). The CDR3 contains 18 residues. The V end was cut by 2 bases, the J end by 6 bases, with 26 bases between. Written as DNA, the CDR3 is TGTGCCAGCAGCTTTCGCGATTTGGCGGGACGGAGAGCCTCTGAAGCTTTCTTT. Translating it yields CASSFRDLAGRRASEAFF.

This clone was counted a single time. This sequence joins TRBV7-2 and TRBJ2-5; the match to TRBD2 covers 9 bases. V trimming: 6 bases; J trimming: 1 base; junction bases outside the gene matches: 6. CDR1 and CDR2 from the germline V gene are SGHTA and FQGNSA. The CDR3 has 15 amino acids. The CDR3 DNA is TGTGCCAGCAGTTTTACTAGCGGGCCCCAAGAGACCCAGTACTTC. It encodes CASSFTSGPQETQYF.

The J gene is TRBJ2-1, the V gene TRBV5-6; 11 bases agree with TRBD2. Germline assignment: CDR1 SGHDT and CDR2 YYEEEE. This CDR3 comprises 15 residues. V trimming: 5 bases; J trimming: 6 bases; junction bases outside the gene matches: 7. The CDR3 DNA is TGTGCCAGCAGTCCACTAGCGGGAGTAGGCAATGAGCAGTTCTTC. Translation: CASSPLAGVGNEQFF.

This clone was found once. V is TRBV28 and J is TRBJ1-2; 7 positions agree with TRBD1. CDR1 MDHEN and CDR2 SYDVKM come from the germline V gene. The length of the CDR3 is 11 residues. V dropped 9 bases and J dropped 7; count of bases not matched to a gene: 5. CDR3 residues: CASRQGIGYTF. For the CDR3, the DNA is TGTGCCAGTAGACAGGGAATTGGCTACACCTTC.

The chain uses TRBV7-9 and TRBJ1-2; no reliable D call. Germline assignment: CDR1 SEHNR and CDR2 FQNEAQ (reference sequence). This CDR3 comprises 14 residues. The V and J ends lost 7 bases and 1 base respectively, with 13 bases between them. The CDR3 nucleotides are TGTGCCAGCACCTGGGGAGACCATAACTATGGCTACACCTTC. It encodes CASTWGDHNYGYTF.

This chain links TRBV28 with TRBJ1-4, with D possibly TRBD1 on 6 matching bases. Trimming removed 4 bases from V and 3 bases from J, with 12 bases in between. CDR3 length: 15 residues. The germline V gene has CDR1 MDHEN and CDR2 SYDVKM. The CDR3 DNA sequence: TGTGCCAGCAGTTCAACGACAGGTCCTAATGAAAAACTGTTTTTT. Translating it yields CASSSTTGPNEKLFF.

This clone appeared once. The gene calls are TRBV4-1 and TRBJ2-3; 8 positions agree with TRBD2. Germline loops: CDR1 MGHRA, CDR2 YSYEKL. The V and J ends lost 0 bases and 6 bases, in that order; junction bases with no gene match: 11. CDR3 length: 17 residues. The DNA of the CDR3 is TGCGCCAGCAGCCAAGATCGGCCAGGGTCGGGGGGGGATACGCAGTATTTT. Its translation: CASSQDRPGSGGDTQYF.

This chain uses TRBV5-6 with TRBJ2-7; 8 bases match TRBD1. CDR1 and CDR2 from the germline V gene are SGHDT and YYEEEE. Trimming cost V 3 bases and J 6 bases; bases outside gene matches: 2. There are 12 residues in the CDR3. The DNA for the CDR3 is TGTGCCAGCAGCTCGACAGGGGCCGAGCAGTACTTC. It is translated as CASSSTGAEQYF.